This passage covers 31 T cell receptor beta chains from one sample sequenced in a study of cytomegalovirus exposure and HLA in healthy donors. This PCR relied on a set of 60 Vbeta primers and 13 Jbeta primers. The protocol was immunoSEQ multiplex PCR, while the TCRdb copy is restricted to in-frame clones and leaves out a portion. The repertoire holds approximately 98,000 clones, around 75% seen once, with around 9.9% in the top ten. Sequencing was done on a sample of PBMCs. These TCRs come from a young man in good health and CMV-seropositive.

The V and J genes are TRBV28 and TRBJ2-2; D is perhaps TRBD2 (5 bases). The germline V gene encodes CDR1 MDHEN and CDR2 SYDVKM. V was shortened by 0 bases and J by 5 bases, with 10 bases between the two germline ends. CDR3 size: 15 residues. CDR3 sequence (DNA): TGTGCCAGCAGTTTATGGGGTCCGGGGACCGGGGAGCTGTTTTTT. Translation gives CASSLWGPGTGELFF.

The chain combines TRBV28 with TRBJ2-7; 7 bases are a match to TRBD1. The ends lost 5 bases at V and 6 bases at J; junction bases unmatched: 4. This CDR3 has 12 amino acids. Germline V gene data show CDR1 as MDHEN and CDR2 as SYDVKM. The CDR3 DNA sequence: TGTGCCAGCAGTCAAGGGACAGCCGAGCAGTACTTC. Translating gives CASSQGTAEQYF.

The table lists this clone with a few counts. This chain uses TRBV6-5 with TRBJ2-7; 8 bases fit TRBD1. In germline, CDR1 is MNHEY, CDR2 SVGAGI. The CDR3 consists of 14 residues. Germline trimming cut 4 bases from V and 0 bases from J; bases unmatched to any gene: 2. The CDR3 DNA reads TGTGCCAGCAGTTGGACAGGGACCTCCTACGAGCAGTACTTC. Translation: CASSWTGTSYEQYF.

J is TRBJ2-7 and V is TRBV5-4, with 10 bases aligning to TRBD1. CDR3 length: 14 residues. V shed 3 bases, J shed 5 bases, and the junction held 5 bases outside the gene matches. Per the germline V gene, CDR1 is SGHNT and CDR2 is YYREEE (reference sequence). The CDR3 is CASSSGTGVNEQYF. The CDR3 nucleotides are TGTGCCAGCAGCTCCGGGACAGGGGTTAACGAGCAGTACTTC. Complete variable domain (other parts from reference TRBV5-4 and TRBJ2-7): ETGVTQSPTHLIKTRGQQVTLRCSSQSGHNTVSWYQQALGQGPQFIFQYYREEENGRGNFPPRFSGLQFPNYSSELNVNALELDDSALYLCASSSGTGVNEQYFGPGTRLTVT.

This clone was counted a single time. The chain links TRBV2 to TRBJ2-1, with 7 bases matching TRBD2. CDR3 length equals 16 residues. Germline CDR1 SNHLY, CDR2 FYNNEI. Germline trimming cut 5 bases from V and 7 bases from J; bases unmatched to any gene: 14. CDR3 sequence: CASSTPGGGNYNEQFF. For the CDR3, the DNA is TGTGCCAGCAGTACCCCGGGAGGAGGGAATTATAATGAGCAGTTCTTC.

The genes are TRBV28 and TRBJ1-6, with TRBD1 identical over 10 bases. This CDR3 region has 15 residues. Germline V gene data show CDR1 as MDHEN and CDR2 as SYDVKM. J was trimmed by 6 bases and V by 5 bases; bases with no gene match: 4. CDR3 in amino acids: CASSGDRGLNSPLHF. DNA of the CDR3: TGTGCCAGCAGTGGAGACAGGGGGCTTAATTCACCCCTCCACTTT.

V and J are TRBV5-1 and TRBJ2-1; 16 nucleotides align to TRBD2. J lost 9 bases, V lost 4 bases, and 4 bases had no gene match. This CDR3 region has 15 residues. Germline V gene sequence: CDR1 SGHRS, CDR2 YFSETQ. The CDR3 nucleotides read TGCGCCAGCAGCCCGGGACTAGCGGGGGGGCCTGAGCAGTTCTTC. This sequence encodes CASSPGLAGGPEQFF.

This chain links TRBV4-1 with TRBJ2-7; 9 positions agree with TRBD2. Germline CDR1 reads MGHRA; CDR2 reads YSYEKL. CDR3 length: 17 residues. The V gene end was trimmed by 3 bases and the J gene end by 4 bases; junction bases not matched to a gene: 13. CDR3 nucleotide sequence: TGCGCCAGCAGCCAGTTAGCGGGGGTCATGAGTTGGTACGAGCAGTACTTC. It is translated as CASSQLAGVMSWYEQYF.

The chain combines TRBV5-1 with TRBJ1-2; tentatively, D is TRBD1 (5 bases). Germline V gives CDR1 SGHRS, CDR2 YFSETQ. Trimming shortened V by 1 base and J by 2 bases, and 12 bases separated the two germline ends. The CDR3 has 15 residues. CDR3 protein: CASSLRGLGNYGYTF. CDR3 coding DNA: TGCGCCAGCAGCTTGCGGGGGTTGGGGAACTATGGCTACACCTTC.

The chain joins TRBV27 to TRBJ2-7; D perhaps matches TRBD1 (6 bases). CDR3 length: 15 amino acids. Trimming took 0 bases from V and 5 from J, leaving 14 bases between them. Germline CDR1 and CDR2: MNHEY and SMNVEV (reference sequence). DNA of the CDR3: TGTGCCAGCAGTTTATCGTTTTCAGGGGACCACGAGCAGTACTTC. It is translated as CASSLSFSGDHEQYF.

The chain joins TRBV6-1 to TRBJ1-2; possibly TRBD1 for D (5 bases). The CDR3 has 14 amino acids. CDR1 is MNHNS and CDR2 is SASEGT in the germline V gene. Trimming took 6 bases from V and 0 from J, leaving 11 bases between them. CDR3 sequence (DNA): TGTGCCAGCAGGCGTCAGGGATCTAACTATGGCTACACCTTC. This translates into CASRRQGSNYGYTF.

The rearrangement uses TRBV5-1 and TRBJ2-5; 7 bases fit TRBD1. CDR3 length: 14 residues. CDR1 and CDR2 (germline): SGHRS, YFSETQ. The V gene end was trimmed by 4 bases and the J gene end by 3 bases; junction bases not matched to a gene: 6. The CDR3 here is CASSDPGTEETQYF. The CDR3 DNA reads as TGCGCCAGCAGCGACCCCGGGACAGAAGAGACCCAGTACTTC.

The chain couples TRBV30 to TRBJ2-5, with 11 bases matching TRBD1. Trimming cost V 7 bases and J 4 bases; bases outside gene matches: 8. Germline CDR1 GTSNPN, CDR2 SVGIG (reference sequence). CDR3 size: 14 residues. Written as DNA, the CDR3 is TGTGCCTCCCCCGGGACAGGGGGAGGAGAGACCCAGTACTTC. This gives the protein CASPGTGGGETQYF.

V usage is TRBV27 and J usage is TRBJ1-5; 10 nucleotides line up with TRBD1. The V gene's germline CDR1 is MNHEY and CDR2 SMNVEV (reference sequence). The CDR3 is 15 amino acids. V lost 6 bases, J lost 2 bases, and 4 bases stayed unmatched. CDR3 sequence reads: CASRGQGGGNQPQHF. The CDR3, as DNA: TGTGCCAGCAGAGGACAGGGGGGAGGCAATCAGCCCCAGCATTTT.

This chain links TRBV5-4 with TRBJ1-2, with TRBD1 identical over 7 bases. CDR3 length: 16 residues. Germline values: CDR1 SGHNT, CDR2 YYREEE (reference sequence). The V gene end was trimmed by 5 bases and the J gene end by 1 base; junction bases not matched to a gene: 11. In nucleotides, the CDR3 is TGTGCCAGCAGTTTAATAGGACAGGCCCTTAACTATGGCTACACCTTC. Protein product: CASSLIGQALNYGYTF.

The V and J genes are TRBV4-2 and TRBJ2-5; D might be TRBD2 (5 bases). This CDR3 is 16 amino acids long. Germline V lookup: CDR1 LGHNA, CDR2 YNFKEQ. Trimming took 1 base from V and 2 from J, leaving 14 bases between them. This CDR3 is CASSQVGIGLQETQYF. CDR3 sequence (DNA): TGTGCCAGCAGCCAAGTCGGTATCGGACTTCAAGAGACCCAGTACTTC.

The V and J genes are TRBV7-3 and TRBJ2-1; 10 nucleotides line up with TRBD2. After removal of 5 bases from V and 8 bases from J, the junction contained 18 bases not matched to a gene. This CDR3 spans 18 amino acids. Germline V lookup: CDR1 SGHTA, CDR2 FQGTGA. CDR3 nucleotide sequence: TGTGCCAGCAGCCCACCCTCGCTCAAAGCGGGGGGGCACGATGAGCAGTTCTTC. Its translation: CASSPPSLKAGGHDEQFF.

The chain links TRBV5-1 to TRBJ2-5, with TRBD2 matching 8 bases. The CDR3 covers 17 residues. After removal of 3 bases from V and 1 base from J, the junction contained 11 bases not matched to a gene. Germline lookup yields CDR1 SGHRS and CDR2 YFSETQ. The CDR3: CASSSPRGGGSQETQYF. CDR3 nucleotides: TGCGCCAGCAGCTCCCCCAGGGGCGGGGGGTCCCAAGAGACCCAGTACTTC.

This chain joins TRBV6-1 and TRBJ2-6, with a tentative D call TRBD2 (5 bases). V lost 8 bases and J 6 bases, leaving 14 bases between the germline ends. Germline V gene data show CDR1 as MNHNS and CDR2 as SASEGT. The CDR3 consists of 14 residues. CDR3 in amino acids: CASASGDLANVLTF. DNA for the CDR3: TGTGCCAGCGCGTCCGGGGATTTGGCCAACGTCCTGACTTTC.

V usage is TRBV30 and J usage is TRBJ2-4; maybe TRBD2 (7 bases). V was clipped by 2 bases and J by 4 bases, with 15 bases between them. The CDR3 totals 15 residues. Germline-derived CDR1 and CDR2 are GTSNPN and SVGIG (reference sequence). CDR3 sequence: CAWSSGGGGKNIQYF. CDR3 nucleotide sequence: TGTGCCTGGAGTTCGGGGGGCGGGGGTAAAAACATTCAGTACTTC.

This clone was counted only a few times. The chain couples TRBV19 to TRBJ1-6, with 7 bases aligning to TRBD1. Germline CDR1 reads LNHDA; CDR2 reads SQIVND (reference sequence). The CDR3 has 14 residues. V lost 6 bases to trimming and J lost 8 bases; unmatched junction nucleotides: 7. The chain's CDR3 is CASSATGLDSPLHF. In DNA form, the CDR3 reads TGTGCCAGTAGCGCGACAGGGCTGGATTCACCCCTCCACTTT.

The genes are TRBV7-9 and TRBJ1-1, with D uncertain. Germline loops: CDR1 SEHNR, CDR2 FQNEAQ (reference sequence). Between the trimmed V and J ends, which lost 5 bases and 2 bases, there was a span of 9 bases. This CDR3 spans 13 amino acids. The CDR3 bases are TGTGCCAGCAGCCGGACGGGAAACACTGAAGCTTTCTTT. This gives the protein CASSRTGNTEAFF.

This chain links TRBV9 with TRBJ1-1; no clear D gene. This CDR3 has 14 amino acids. Germline assignment: CDR1 SGDLS and CDR2 YYNGEE. V lost 4 bases, J lost 1 base, and 11 bases lay in between. For the CDR3, the DNA is TGTGCCAGCAGCCCAAGTGAGAGGAACACTGAAGCTTTCTTT. Its protein product is CASSPSERNTEAFF.

This sequence joins TRBV5-1 and TRBJ2-7; TRBD2 matches 14 bases. The germline gives CDR1 SGHRS, CDR2 YFSETQ. The CDR3 sequence is 17 residues long. With 3 bases clipped from V and 0 bases from J, the junction kept 5 bases outside the gene matches. CDR3 residues: CASSSGLAGGVSYEQYF. CDR3 nucleotide sequence: TGCGCCAGCAGCTCAGGACTAGCGGGGGGAGTCTCCTACGAGCAGTACTTC.

The chain couples TRBV6-5 to TRBJ1-2; TRBD1 agrees at 10 bases. The germline V gene has CDR1 MNHEY and CDR2 SVGAGI. V trimming: 2 bases; J trimming: 4 bases; junction bases outside the gene matches: 1. The CDR3 extends over 14 amino acids. This chain's CDR3 is CASSYGTGVYGYTF. The CDR3 DNA is TGTGCCAGCAGTTACGGGACAGGGGTCTATGGCTACACCTTC.

A remark on this clone: An end of the junction differs from the germline gene, which may be a read error. The chain uses TRBV9 and TRBJ1-4; 7 bases align to TRBD1. This CDR3 region has 15 residues. CDR1 is SGDLS and CDR2 is YYNGEE in the germline V gene. This chain's CDR3 is CASSGRKQGNGKLFF. The DNA of the CDR3 is TGTGCCAGCAGCGGGCGAAAACAGGGGAATGGAAAACTGTTTTTT.

The chain is built from TRBV27 and TRBJ1-1; possible D gene TRBD1, 5 bases. The CDR3 spans 13 residues. Trimming took off 8 bases at V and 3 bases at J, with 13 bases between the two ends. CDR1 is MNHEY and CDR2 is SMNVEV in the germline V gene (reference sequence). The CDR3 DNA follows: TGTGCCAGCGCAGAAGTAGGGGACACTGAAGCTTTCTTT. This sequence encodes CASAEVGDTEAFF.

V gene TRBV5-1 combines with J gene TRBJ2-7; 7 bases line up with TRBD1. Trimming cost V 6 bases and J 8 bases; bases outside gene matches: 14. Germline V gene data show CDR1 as SGHRS and CDR2 as YFSETQ. The CDR3 is 14 residues long. This CDR3 reads CASMDEGATTKQYF. The CDR3 nucleotides are TGCGCCAGCATGGATGAGGGGGCTACTACGAAGCAGTACTTC.

The chain links TRBV4-2 to TRBJ1-6, with 8 bases aligning to TRBD1. V dropped 3 bases and J dropped 7; count of bases not matched to a gene: 11. This CDR3 has 17 amino acids. CDR1 LGHNA and CDR2 YNFKEQ come from the germline V gene. The CDR3 region has the DNA TGTGCCAGCAGCCAGGATCCGACAGGGGCCATAAATTCACCCCTCCACTTT. As protein: CASSQDPTGAINSPLHF.

This chain links TRBV27 with TRBJ2-7; 11 bases map to TRBD1. This CDR3 is 14 amino acids long. From germline, CDR1 is MNHEY and CDR2 SMNVEV (reference sequence). V lost 7 bases and J lost 9; bases outside the gene matches: 11. CDR3 DNA sequence: TGTGCCAGCACCACGGCAGGGACAGGGGGTTGGCAGTACTTC. It yields the protein CASTTAGTGGWQYF.

CDR3 nucleotides: TGTGCCAGTACCCCCCGGGGTAGGGACTATGGCTACACCTTC. It encodes CASTPRGRDYGYTF. The chain recombines TRBV19 with TRBJ1-2; D gene unclear. The CDR3 has 14 residues. Germline lookup yields CDR1 LNHDA and CDR2 SQIVND (reference sequence). V was clipped by 7 bases and J by 3 bases, with 15 bases between them.